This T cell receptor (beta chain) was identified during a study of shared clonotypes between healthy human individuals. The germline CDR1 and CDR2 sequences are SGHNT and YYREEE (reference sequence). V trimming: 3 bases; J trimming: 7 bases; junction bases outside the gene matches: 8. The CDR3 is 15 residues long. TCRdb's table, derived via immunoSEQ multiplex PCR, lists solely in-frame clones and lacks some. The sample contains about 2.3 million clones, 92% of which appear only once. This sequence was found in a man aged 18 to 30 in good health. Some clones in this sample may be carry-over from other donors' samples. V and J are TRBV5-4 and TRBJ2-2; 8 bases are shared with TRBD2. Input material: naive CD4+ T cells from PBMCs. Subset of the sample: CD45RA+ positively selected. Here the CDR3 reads CASSSRAGVDGELFF. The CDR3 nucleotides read TGTGCCAGCAGCTCCAGAGCGGGAGTGGACGGGGAGCTGTTTTTT.